One and the same sample provided the 19 T cell receptor beta chains below, sequenced in a study of CD8+ T cells in alopecia areata. Sequencing relied on a cDNA template that was reverse transcribed from extracted RNA. The repertoire was sequenced with immunoSEQ multiplex PCR; TCRdb's copy has only in-frame clones and lacks some. The data show 95,000 to 120,000 clones, around 55% seen once. Sequencing was done on a sample of CD8+ T cells sorted from blood. These receptors were taken from a human donor in good health.

This sequence joins TRBV5-1 and TRBJ2-3; 10 bases align to TRBD2. Germline V gives CDR1 SGHRS, CDR2 YFSETQ. The CDR3 loop spans 16 amino acids. J lost 5 bases, V lost 2 bases, and 8 bases had no gene match. The CDR3 DNA reads as TGCGCCAGCAGCTTAGCTAGCGGGGGACGAGGAGATACGCAGTATTTT. Its translation is CASSLASGGRGDTQYF. The full variable domain, completed using reference TRBV5-1 and TRBJ2-3, is KAGVTQTPRYLIKTRGQQVTLSCSPISGHRSVSWYQQTPGQGLQFLFEYFSETQRNKGNFPGRFSGRQFSNSRSEMNVSTLELGDSALYLCASSLASGGRGDTQYFGPGTRLTVL.

This clone was detected a few times. V gene TRBV18 combines with J gene TRBJ1-2, with D unclear. V shed 3 bases and J shed 1 base, with 9 bases lying between them. The germline V gene has CDR1 KGHSH and CDR2 LQKENI. This CDR3 region has 14 residues. The chain's CDR3 is CASSPDGSNYGYTF. The DNA of the CDR3 is TGTGCCAGCTCACCCGACGGCAGTAACTATGGCTACACCTTC.

This clone has more than one count but fewer than ten. The rearrangement uses TRBV6-5 and TRBJ1-1; possible D gene TRBD1, 5 bases. Germline CDR1 reads MNHEY; CDR2 reads SVGAGI. The CDR3 is 14 amino acids. V shed 6 bases and J shed 4 bases, with 15 bases lying between them. The CDR3 DNA follows: TGTGCCAGCAGCGTTACAGGTTTTGGCACTGAAGCTTTCTTT. Its translation is CASSVTGFGTEAFF.

V usage is TRBV5-4 and J usage is TRBJ2-7; D may be TRBD2 (6 bases). Germline lookup yields CDR1 SGHNT and CDR2 YYREEE (reference sequence). The CDR3 has 12 amino acids. Trimming stripped 4 bases from V and 6 bases from J, with 11 bases between. The CDR3 here is CASSTQGGEQYF. The DNA for the CDR3 is TGTGCCAGCAGCACCCAGGGAGGCGAGCAGTACTTC.

This chain uses TRBV29-1 with TRBJ2-7, with unresolved D. V was cut by 3 bases and J by 3 bases, with 18 bases left in between. Germline CDR1 reads SQVTM; CDR2 reads ANQGSEA. This CDR3 has 15 residues. This chain's CDR3 is CSVEEPDTQRYEQYF. CDR3 in DNA: TGCAGCGTTGAGGAGCCCGATACACAGCGCTACGAGCAGTACTTC.

This clone has more than one count but fewer than ten. The genes are TRBV23-1 and TRBJ2-7; the D gene is possibly TRBD2 (6 bases). TRBV23-1 is treated as an ORF (open reading frame) with a function not yet certain. V dropped 0 bases and J dropped 3 bases, with 18 bases sitting between them. CDR3 length equals 17 residues. The CDR3 loop is CASSQSGGAIEGYEQYF. The CDR3 nucleotides are TGCGCCAGCAGTCAATCAGGAGGGGCAATCGAGGGCTACGAGCAGTACTTC.

The J gene is TRBJ2-1, the V gene TRBV7-2, with 10 bases matching TRBD1. The CDR3 has 17 residues. J lost 2 bases, V lost 5 bases, and 9 bases had no gene match. Germline CDR1 SGHTA, CDR2 FQGNSA. CDR3 nucleotides: TGTGCCAGCAGCGCAGGGACCGGGACAGGGGCCTACAATGAGCAGTTCTTC. It yields the protein CASSAGTGTGAYNEQFF.

This chain connects TRBV2 to TRBJ2-7, with 7 bases aligning to TRBD2. The CDR3 has 16 amino acids. J gave up 3 bases and V 6 bases, and 14 bases lay outside the gene matches. Germline CDR1 SNHLY, CDR2 FYNNEI. CDR3 in amino acids: CASSASGAGVVYEQYF. CDR3 coding DNA: TGTGCCAGCAGCGCGTCCGGTGCGGGGGTAGTCTACGAGCAGTACTTC.

The gene calls are TRBV7-9 and TRBJ2-5; no firm D call. The CDR3 extends over 18 amino acids. Per the germline V gene, CDR1 is SEHNR and CDR2 is FQNEAQ (reference sequence). The V gene lost 0 bases and the J gene lost 0 bases, with 17 bases spanning the gap. The CDR3 reads CASSLALGMGLNQETQYF. The CDR3 bases are TGTGCCAGCAGCTTAGCACTTGGGATGGGATTAAACCAAGAGACCCAGTACTTC.

This clone was found a few times. Other DNA sequences in this sample translate to the same CDR3. The chain has TRBV7-9 and TRBJ1-1; unclear D gene. Trimming took 5 bases from V and 1 from J, leaving 5 bases between them. The CDR3 loop spans 12 amino acids. Germline CDR1 reads SEHNR; CDR2 reads FQNEAQ (reference sequence). The CDR3 protein is CASSPWNTEAFF. The CDR3 DNA reads TGTGCCAGCAGCCCATGGAACACTGAAGCTTTCTTT.

The V call is TRBV5-1, the J call TRBJ1-1; D might be TRBD1 (6 bases). The CDR3 sequence is 17 residues long. Germline CDR1 SGHRS, CDR2 YFSETQ. Deletions cut 1 base from V and 1 base from J, with 17 bases between. DNA of the CDR3: TGCGCCAGCAGCTTGAGGGATGTGGGACACACGAACACTGAAGCTTTCTTT. Its translation is CASSLRDVGHTNTEAFF.

The chain is built from TRBV14 and TRBJ1-5; D is perhaps TRBD1 (6 bases). Looked up from germline, CDR1 is SGHDN and CDR2 is FVKESK. There are 17 residues in the CDR3. V lost 3 bases and J 5 bases, leaving 20 bases between the germline ends. In nucleotides, the CDR3 is TGTGCCAGCAGCCAGATGGGGGGCCAGGGGCGAGATCAGCCCCAGCATTTT. Protein product: CASSQMGGQGRDQPQHF.

This clone was seen a few times. The chain combines TRBV7-9 with TRBJ1-6; TRBD1 aligns across 10 bases. The V segment lost 3 bases and the J segment 10 bases; nucleotides outside the gene matches: 9. The CDR3 is 16 amino acids. The germline CDR1 and CDR2 sequences are SEHNR and FQNEAQ (reference sequence). DNA for the CDR3: TGTGCCAGCAGCTTCCTACCGGGACAGGGGAAGTCACCCCTCCACTTT. Amino acids: CASSFLPGQGKSPLHF.

V usage is TRBV4-2 and J usage is TRBJ2-3, with TRBD1 identical over 8 bases. V dropped 0 bases and J dropped 1; count of bases not matched to a gene: 0. Germline V gene data show CDR1 as LGHNA and CDR2 as YNFKEQ. This CDR3 comprises 15 residues. The CDR3: CASSQEGQGTDTQYF. DNA for the CDR3: TGTGCCAGCAGCCAAGAGGGACAGGGCACAGATACGCAGTATTTT.

The chain has TRBV19 and TRBJ2-1, with D possibly TRBD2 on 5 matching bases. Per germline, CDR1 LNHDA and CDR2 SQIVND (reference sequence). CDR3 length: 16 residues. Trimming cost V 6 bases and J 3 bases, with 18 bases left between them. DNA of the CDR3: TGTGCCAGTAGCCCCCAGGACGGGGTTGTCTACAATGAGCAGTTCTTC. This codes for CASSPQDGVVYNEQFF.

DNA of the CDR3: TGCGCCAGCAGCCAAGATCGGGGGCGGGGGACCTACACCTTC. Translation gives CASSQDRGRGTYTF. V and J are TRBV4-1 and TRBJ1-2, with a weak D call TRBD1 (6 bases). Germline V CDR1 and CDR2: MGHRA, YSYEKL. CDR3 size: 14 residues. With 0 bases removed from V and 10 bases from J, the gap between germline ends came to 15 bases.

This clone was seen a handful of times. The rearrangement uses TRBV28 and TRBJ2-5, with D possibly TRBD2 on 7 matching bases. Germline V gene data show CDR1 as MDHEN and CDR2 as SYDVKM. V dropped 10 bases and J dropped 2 bases, with 14 bases sitting between them. The CDR3 totals 13 residues. CDR3 residues: CATRGGGQETQYF. As DNA, the CDR3 is TGTGCCACCCGGGGAGGGGGACAAGAGACCCAGTACTTC.

The rearrangement joins TRBV6-5 to TRBJ1-5, with TRBD1 matching 7 bases. After removal of 2 bases from V and 7 bases from J, the junction contained 5 bases not matched to a gene. This CDR3 region has 14 residues. Germline V gene data show CDR1 as MNHEY and CDR2 as SVGAGI. The CDR3 loop is CASSYTQGGQPQHF. The CDR3 DNA reads as TGTGCCAGCAGTTACACTCAGGGGGGCCAGCCCCAGCATTTT.

The CDR3 bases are TGTGCCAGCAGACCCGGGACAGGGGGTGGGGCCCAGTACTTC. Translation: CASRPGTGGGAQYF. The chain carries TRBV28 and TRBJ2-5, with TRBD1 identical over 11 bases. The length of the CDR3 is 14 residues. Trimming removed 6 bases from V and 9 bases from J; junction bases left unmatched: 9. Germline lookup yields CDR1 MDHEN and CDR2 SYDVKM.